Listed below are T cell receptor beta chains from one sample, sequenced in a study of T cell repertoires in cytomegalovirus infection. Each CDR3 protein gets one entry after TCRdb re-called the reads with MiXCR. The sample carries about 310,000 distinct CDR3 sequences, 20% to 25% recorded once. These receptors' antigens are unknown. Sequencing was performed on cultured PBMCs, taken from culture after CMV antigen stimulation. The receptors here all came from a human donor in good health (CMV status not recorded). Some clones in this sample may be carry-over from other donors' samples. CDR3s include the opening cysteine and the closing phenylalanine or tryptophan. Fields, in order: J gene, D gene, clone size, V gene, CDR3 protein, CDR3 DNA. The D gene is left open where the match is weak. Size is stated for part of the rows, as once, few or many counts, or as a class when the clone is expanded.

>TRBJ2-1|NA|NA|TRBV18
CASSPKPRSASYNEQFF
TGTGCCAGCTCACCCAAGCCTAGATCGGCCTCCTACAATGAGCAGTTCTTC
>TRBJ2-5|TRBD2|NA|TRBV28
CASSPKAGGRQETQYF
TGTGCCAGCAGCCCAAAAGCGGGAGGACGCCAAGAGACCCAGTACTTC
>TRBJ2-2|TRBD2|NA|TRBV11-3
CASSSSGTNTGELFF
TGTGCCAGCAGCTCTAGCGGGACGAACACCGGGGAGCTGTTTTTT
>TRBJ2-2|TRBD2|NA|TRBV5-1
CASSFAVAGRTGELFF
TGCGCCAGCAGCTTTGCGGTAGCGGGACGAACCGGGGAGCTGTTTTTT
>TRBJ1-3|NA|NA|TRBV11-1
CASSFGQSGNTIYF
TGTGCCAGCAGCTTTGGACAGTCTGGAAACACCATATATTTT
>TRBJ2-5|TRBD2|few|TRBV4-1
CASSQEAGGETQYF
TGCGCCAGCAGCCAAGAGGCGGGAGGGGAGACCCAGTACTTC
>TRBJ2-7|NA|few|TRBV6-1
CASSGEQVVQYF
TGTGCCAGCAGTGGTGAACAGGTGGTGCAGTACTTC
>TRBJ2-5|NA|NA|TRBV20-1
CSARDLRVRETQYF
TGCAGTGCTAGAGATTTGAGGGTGCGGGAGACCCAGTACTTC
>TRBJ1-3|TRBD1|NA|TRBV19
CASTPSGTGVSAGNTIYF
TGTGCCAGTACCCCCTCTGGGACAGGGGTATCAGCTGGAAACACCATATATTTT
>TRBJ2-1|TRBD2|NA|TRBV6-5
CASSYPSGRAYNEQFF
TGTGCCAGCAGTTACCCTAGCGGGAGGGCCTACAATGAGCAGTTCTTC
>TRBJ2-1|NA|many|TRBV7-2
CASSSRDRTLFF
TGTGCCAGCAGCTCCCGGGACCGGACGCTGTTCTTC
>TRBJ2-7|NA|few|TRBV18
CASSEPQTTYEQYF
TGTGCCAGCTCCGAGCCACAGACTACCTACGAGCAGTACTTC
>TRBJ1-5|TRBD1|few|TRBV6-5
CASSYSIARGPSYSNQPQHF
TGTGCCAGCAGTTACTCGATAGCCAGGGGGCCCTCTTATAGCAATCAGCCCCAGCATTTT
>TRBJ2-1|TRBD2|NA|TRBV29-1
CSARLTSGANNEQFF
TGCAGCGCCCGACTTACTAGCGGGGCTAACAATGAGCAGTTCTTC
>TRBJ2-3|TRBD2|many|TRBV7-2
CASSPAGSSTDTQYF
TGTGCCAGCAGCCCAGCGGGGTCTAGCACAGATACGCAGTATTTT
>TRBJ2-2|NA|few|TRBV6-6
CASSYSITGELFF
TGTGCCAGCAGTTACTCGATCACCGGGGAGCTGTTTTTT
>TRBJ1-2|TRBD1|NA|TRBV19
CASSIRTGDLYGYTF
TGTGCCAGTAGTATCCGGACAGGGGACCTATATGGCTACACCTTC
>TRBJ2-5|NA|few|TRBV6-2/TRBV6-3
CASSYRGLREETQYF
TGTGCCAGCAGTTACCGTGGACTTCGTGAGGAGACCCAGTACTTC
>TRBJ1-1|NA|many|TRBV7-2
CASSRDAKPAFF
TGTGCCAGCAGTAGGGACGCTAAACCAGCTTTCTTT
>TRBJ2-7|TRBD2|many|TRBV7-2
CASSSTSGTLYEQYF
TGTGCCAGCAGCTCGACTAGCGGGACCCTCTACGAGCAGTACTTC
>TRBJ1-1|NA|NA|TRBV12-3/TRBV12-4
CASSGRGDTEAFF
TGTGCCAGCAGTGGACGCGGGGACACTGAAGCTTTCTTT
>TRBJ2-1|TRBD2|many|TRBV19
CASSSPPGTSGINEQFF
TGTGCCAGTAGTTCCCCCCCCGGGACTAGCGGGATCAATGAGCAGTTCTTC
>TRBJ1-2|NA|many|TRBV28
CASSLLGTAYGYTF
TGTGCCAGCAGTTTACTAGGGACGGCGTATGGCTACACCTTC
>TRBJ1-2|TRBD1|NA|TRBV4-1
CASSHGTASLYGYTF
TGCGCCAGCAGCCATGGGACAGCCTCACTCTATGGCTACACCTTC
>TRBJ2-1|NA|few|TRBV19
CASSTGGEQFF
TGTGCCAGTAGTACAGGTGGAGAGCAGTTCTTC
>TRBJ1-2|TRBD1|NA|TRBV7-2
CASSFPGQGRYGYTF
TGTGCCAGCAGCTTCCCCGGACAGGGGCGCTATGGCTACACCTTC
>TRBJ2-1|TRBD2|NA|TRBV7-2
CASSFISGRGGNEQFF
TGTGCCAGCAGCTTTATTAGCGGGAGGGGGGGAAATGAGCAGTTCTTC
>TRBJ1-5|TRBD1|many|TRBV7-2
CASSPGQGNQPQHF
TGTGCCAGCAGCCCGGGACAGGGCAATCAGCCCCAGCATTTT
>TRBJ1-2|TRBD1|many|TRBV6-1
CASLTDHGQGLSYGYTF
TGTGCCAGCCTCACTGACCACGGACAGGGGTTATCCTATGGCTACACCTTC
>TRBJ2-7|NA|few|TRBV7-2
CASSTSREQYF
TGTGCCAGCAGTACCTCGCGGGAGCAGTACTTC
>TRBJ2-2|TRBD2|NA|TRBV4-1
CACRLAANTGELFF
TGCGCCTGCCGACTAGCGGCGAACACCGGGGAGCTGTTTTTT
>TRBJ2-1|TRBD2|NA|TRBV7-3
CASSLRTSGRAKGGNEQFF
TGTGCCAGCAGCTTAAGGACTAGCGGGAGGGCCAAAGGTGGGAATGAGCAGTTCTTC
>TRBJ2-1|NA|NA|TRBV28
CASHSFYGSQGEQFF
TGTGCCAGTCACAGTTTTTATGGGAGTCAAGGGGAGCAGTTCTTC
>TRBJ2-5|NA|many|TRBV7-2
CASSLGRGGETQYF
TGTGCCAGCAGCTTAGGCAGGGGAGGAGAGACCCAGTACTTC
>TRBJ2-7|TRBD1|NA|TRBV29-1
CSVEVRQGDPYEQYF
TGCAGCGTTGAAGTCAGACAGGGGGATCCCTACGAGCAGTACTTC
>TRBJ2-6|NA|few|TRBV6-1
CASSYSGSGANVLTF
TGTGCCAGCAGTTATTCTGGCTCTGGGGCCAACGTCCTGACTTTC
>TRBJ2-1|TRBD2|many|TRBV7-8
CASSPRTSGTTYNEQFF
TGTGCCAGCAGCCCTAGGACTAGCGGGACCACCTACAATGAGCAGTTCTTC
>TRBJ2-1|NA|many|TRBV12-3/TRBV12-4
CASSFLPSGRNQEYNEQFF
TGTGCCAGCAGTTTCCTTCCTTCGGGAAGGAACCAAGAATACAATGAGCAGTTCTTC
>TRBJ1-2|TRBD1|few|TRBV7-9
CASSRPSGTGGKDGYTF
TGTGCCAGCAGCCGCCCGTCTGGGACAGGGGGGAAGGATGGCTACACCTTC
>TRBJ2-6|NA|NA|TRBV7-2
CASSLERAYGANVLTF
TGTGCCAGCAGCTTAGAAAGAGCGTATGGGGCCAACGTCCTGACTTTC
>TRBJ2-7|NA|few|TRBV4-1
CASSQDRGFSYEQYF
TGCGCCAGCAGCCAAGATAGGGGGTTCTCCTACGAGCAGTACTTC
>TRBJ2-7|NA|many|TRBV7-2
CASSLDSSYEQYF
TGTGCCAGCAGCTTAGATAGCAGCTACGAGCAGTACTTC
>TRBJ2-1|TRBD2|NA|TRBV2
CASRMREDLSRNEQFF
TGTGCCAGCAGGATGCGGGAGGACCTCTCGCGGAATGAGCAGTTCTTC
>TRBJ2-7|TRBD2|NA|TRBV5-4
CASSGSTSGTPYEQYF
TGTGCCAGCAGCGGGTCGACTAGCGGGACTCCCTACGAGCAGTACTTC
>TRBJ2-1|TRBD2|NA|TRBV20-1
CSARDGSGTDNEQFF
TGCAGTGCTAGAGATGGGAGCGGGACCGACAATGAGCAGTTCTTC
>TRBJ1-1|TRBD1|once|TRBV29-1
CSVVDRGSAEAFF
TGCAGCGTTGTCGACAGGGGTAGTGCTGAAGCTTTCTTT
>TRBJ2-2|TRBD1|NA|TRBV7-2
CASSLLGQLNTGELFF
TGTGCCAGCAGCTTATTGGGACAGTTGAACACCGGGGAGCTGTTTTTT
>TRBJ2-3|TRBD2|few|TRBV11-3
CASAGVVTDTQYF
TGTGCCAGTGCGGGGGTAGTAACAGATACGCAGTATTTT
>TRBJ1-2|NA|few|TRBV6-2/TRBV6-3
CASSYQGTLGYTF
TGTGCCAGCAGTTATCAGGGAACGCTCGGCTACACCTTC
>TRBJ1-4|NA|NA|TRBV20-1
CSAAGPGEKLFF
TGCAGTGCCGCCGGACCAGGGGAAAAACTGTTTTTT
>TRBJ2-1|NA|NA|TRBV7-2
CASSLEGQGLREGQFF
TGTGCCAGCAGCTTAGAGGGACAGGGATTGCGGGAGGGGCAGTTCTTC
>TRBJ1-2|NA|NA|TRBV7-6
CASSSAQGLKMSGYTF
TGTGCCAGCAGCTCCGCACAGGGTTTGAAGATGAGTGGCTACACCTTC
>TRBJ2-4|TRBD2|many|TRBV12-3/TRBV12-4
CASSRLAGGPFYDF
TGTGCCAGCAGCCGACTAGCGGGAGGGCCATTTTATGACTTC
>TRBJ2-7|NA|many|TRBV7-2
CASSLAEISYEQYF
TGTGCCAGCAGCTTGGCGGAGATTTCCTACGAGCAGTACTTC
>TRBJ1-2|NA|few|TRBV4-1
CASSPMTRGTDIRDGYTF
TGCGCCAGCAGCCCCATGACGCGGGGGACGGATATACGCGATGGCTACACCTTC